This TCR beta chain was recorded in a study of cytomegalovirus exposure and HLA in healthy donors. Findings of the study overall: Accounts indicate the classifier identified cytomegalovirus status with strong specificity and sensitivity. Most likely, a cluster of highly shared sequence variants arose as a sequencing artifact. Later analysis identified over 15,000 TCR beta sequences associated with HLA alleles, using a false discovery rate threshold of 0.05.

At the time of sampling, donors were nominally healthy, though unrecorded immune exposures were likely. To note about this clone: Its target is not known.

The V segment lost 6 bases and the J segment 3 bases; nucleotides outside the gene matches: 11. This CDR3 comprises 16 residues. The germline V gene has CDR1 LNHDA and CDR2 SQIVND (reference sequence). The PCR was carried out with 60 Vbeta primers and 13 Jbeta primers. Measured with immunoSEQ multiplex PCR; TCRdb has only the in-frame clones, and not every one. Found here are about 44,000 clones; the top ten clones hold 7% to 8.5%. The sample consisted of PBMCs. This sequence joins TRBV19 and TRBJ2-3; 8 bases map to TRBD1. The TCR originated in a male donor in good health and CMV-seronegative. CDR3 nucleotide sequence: TGTGCCAGTAGCCCATGGACAGGGAAAACGACAGATACGCAGTATTTT. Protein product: CASSPWTGKTTDTQYF.